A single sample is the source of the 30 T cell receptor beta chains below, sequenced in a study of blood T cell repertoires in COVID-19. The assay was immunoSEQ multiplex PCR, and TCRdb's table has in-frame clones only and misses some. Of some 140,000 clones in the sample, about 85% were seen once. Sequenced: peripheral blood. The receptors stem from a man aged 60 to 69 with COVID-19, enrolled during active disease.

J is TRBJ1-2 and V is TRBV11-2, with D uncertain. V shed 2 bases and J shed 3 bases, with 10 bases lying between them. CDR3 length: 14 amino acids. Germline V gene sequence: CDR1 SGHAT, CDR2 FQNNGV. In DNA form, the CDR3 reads TGTGCCAGCAGCTTATTAGGAGGTGACTATGGCTACACCTTC. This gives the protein CASSLLGGDYGYTF.

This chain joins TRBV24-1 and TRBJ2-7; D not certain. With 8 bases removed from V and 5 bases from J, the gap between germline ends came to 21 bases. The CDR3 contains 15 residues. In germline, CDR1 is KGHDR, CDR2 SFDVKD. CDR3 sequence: CATTDDAYRVDEQYF. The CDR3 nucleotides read TGTGCCACCACTGACGATGCATACCGGGTGGACGAGCAGTACTTC.

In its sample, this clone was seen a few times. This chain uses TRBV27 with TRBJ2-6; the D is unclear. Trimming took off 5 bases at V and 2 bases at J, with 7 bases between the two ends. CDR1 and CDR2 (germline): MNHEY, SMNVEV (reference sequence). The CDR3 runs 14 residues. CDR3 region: CASSGATGANVLTF. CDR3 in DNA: TGTGCCAGCAGTGGAGCAACTGGGGCCAACGTCCTGACTTTC.

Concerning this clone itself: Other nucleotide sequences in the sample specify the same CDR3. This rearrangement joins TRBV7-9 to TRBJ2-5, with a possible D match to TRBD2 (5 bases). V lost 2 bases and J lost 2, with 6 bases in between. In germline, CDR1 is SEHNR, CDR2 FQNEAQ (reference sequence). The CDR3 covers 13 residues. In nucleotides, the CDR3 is TGTGCCAGCAGCTTATCGGGACAAGAGACCCAGTACTTC. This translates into CASSLSGQETQYF.

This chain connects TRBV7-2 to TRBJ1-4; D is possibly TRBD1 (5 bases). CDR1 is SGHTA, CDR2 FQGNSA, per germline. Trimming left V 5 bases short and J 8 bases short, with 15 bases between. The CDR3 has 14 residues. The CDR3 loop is CASSRGGDFEKLFF. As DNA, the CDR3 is TGTGCCAGCAGCCGTGGGGGGGATTTCGAAAAACTGTTTTTT.

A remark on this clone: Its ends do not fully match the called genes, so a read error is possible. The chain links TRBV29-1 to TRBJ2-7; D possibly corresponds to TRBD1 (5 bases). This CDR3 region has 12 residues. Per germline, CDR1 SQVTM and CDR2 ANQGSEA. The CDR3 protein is CSVATDSHEQYF. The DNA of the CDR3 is TGCAGCGTTGCGACAGACTCCCACGAGCAGTACTTC.

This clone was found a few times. Here the CDR3 reads CASSEAWAYNEQFF. The CDR3 DNA reads TGTGCCAGCAGTGAAGCTTGGGCATACAATGAGCAGTTCTTC. The V and J genes are TRBV6-1 and TRBJ2-1; D unresolved. V gave up 0 bases and J gave up 4 bases, with 7 bases separating them. From germline, CDR1 is MNHNS and CDR2 SASEGT. This CDR3 is built from 14 residues.

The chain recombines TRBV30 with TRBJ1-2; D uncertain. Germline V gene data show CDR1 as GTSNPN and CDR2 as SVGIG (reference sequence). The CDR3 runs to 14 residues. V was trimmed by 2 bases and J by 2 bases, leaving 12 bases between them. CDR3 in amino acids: CAWSRPIENYGYTF. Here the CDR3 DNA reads TGTGCCTGGAGTCGCCCGATAGAGAACTATGGCTACACCTTC.

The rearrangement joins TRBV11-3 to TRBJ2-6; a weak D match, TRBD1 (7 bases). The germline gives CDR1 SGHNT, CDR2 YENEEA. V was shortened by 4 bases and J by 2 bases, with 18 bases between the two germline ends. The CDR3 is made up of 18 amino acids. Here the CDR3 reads CASSSPLDREAGANVLTF. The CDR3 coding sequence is TGTGCCAGCAGCTCACCCCTTGACAGGGAGGCTGGGGCCAACGTCCTGACTTTC.

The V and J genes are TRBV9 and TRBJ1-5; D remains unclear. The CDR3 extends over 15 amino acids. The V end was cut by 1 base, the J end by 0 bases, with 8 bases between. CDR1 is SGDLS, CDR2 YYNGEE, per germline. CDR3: CASSVNSYSNQPQHF. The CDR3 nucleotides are TGTGCCAGCAGCGTAAACAGCTATAGCAATCAGCCCCAGCATTTT.

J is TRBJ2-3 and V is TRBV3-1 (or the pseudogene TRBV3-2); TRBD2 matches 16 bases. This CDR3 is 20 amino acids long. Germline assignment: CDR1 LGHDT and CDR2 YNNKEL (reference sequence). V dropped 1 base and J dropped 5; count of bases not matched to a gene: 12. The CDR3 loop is CASSQVAGTSGGAGGDTQYF. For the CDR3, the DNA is TGTGCCAGCAGCCAAGTCGCGGGGACTAGCGGGGGGGCCGGCGGAGATACGCAGTATTTT.

The CDR3 sequence is CASSWRGPGETQYF. Written as DNA, the CDR3 is TGTGCCAGCAGCTGGAGGGGCCCTGGGGAGACCCAGTACTTC. The chain combines TRBV7-2 with TRBJ2-5; a weak D match, TRBD2 (6 bases). The CDR3 contains 14 residues. Germline-derived CDR1 and CDR2 are SGHTA and FQGNSA. V was shortened by 4 bases and J by 5 bases, with 14 bases between the two germline ends.

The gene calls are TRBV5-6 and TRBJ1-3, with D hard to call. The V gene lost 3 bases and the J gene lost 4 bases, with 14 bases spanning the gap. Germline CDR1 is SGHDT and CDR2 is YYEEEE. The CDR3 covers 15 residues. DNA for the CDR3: TGTGCCAGCAGCTCCCCAAGGAGACGGGGAAACACCATATATTTT. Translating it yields CASSSPRRRGNTIYF. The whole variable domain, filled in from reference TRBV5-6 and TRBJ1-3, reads DAGVTQSPTHLIKTRGQQVTLRCSPKSGHDTVSWYQQALGQGPQFIFQYYEEEERQRGNFPDRFSGHQFPNYSSELNVNALLLGDSALYLCASSSPRRRGNTIYFGEGSWLTVV.

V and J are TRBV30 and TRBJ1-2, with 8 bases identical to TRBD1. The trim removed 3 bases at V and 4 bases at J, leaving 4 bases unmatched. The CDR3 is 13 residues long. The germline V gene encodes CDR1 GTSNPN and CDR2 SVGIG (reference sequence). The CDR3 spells CAWRDRALYGYTF. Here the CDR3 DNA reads TGTGCCTGGAGGGACAGGGCGCTCTATGGCTACACCTTC.

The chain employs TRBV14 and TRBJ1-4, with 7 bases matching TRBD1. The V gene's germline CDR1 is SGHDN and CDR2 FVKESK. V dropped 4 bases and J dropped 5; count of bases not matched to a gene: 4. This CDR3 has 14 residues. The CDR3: CASSRGGQNEKLFF. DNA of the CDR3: TGTGCCAGCAGCCGAGGGGGCCAGAATGAAAAACTGTTTTTT.

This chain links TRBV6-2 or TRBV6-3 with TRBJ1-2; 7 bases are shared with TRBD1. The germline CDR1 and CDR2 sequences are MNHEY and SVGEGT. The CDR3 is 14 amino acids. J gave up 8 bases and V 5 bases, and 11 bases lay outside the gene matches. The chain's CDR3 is CASSDPGRGNGYTF. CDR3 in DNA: TGTGCCAGCAGTGATCCCGGCAGGGGGAACGGCTACACCTTC.

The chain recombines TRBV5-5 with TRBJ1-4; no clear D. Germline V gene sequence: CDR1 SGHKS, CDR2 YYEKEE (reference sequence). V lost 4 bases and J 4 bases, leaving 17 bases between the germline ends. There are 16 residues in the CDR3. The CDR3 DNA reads TGTGCCAGCAGCCCGGGGAGCCGGAGGAATAATGAAAAACTGTTTTTT. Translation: CASSPGSRRNNEKLFF.

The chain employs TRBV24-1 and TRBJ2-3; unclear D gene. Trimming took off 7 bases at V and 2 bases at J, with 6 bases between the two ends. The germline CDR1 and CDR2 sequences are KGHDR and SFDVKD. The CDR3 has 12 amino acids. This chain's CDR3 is CATSRLTDTQYF. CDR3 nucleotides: TGTGCCACCAGCAGGCTCACAGATACGCAGTATTTT.

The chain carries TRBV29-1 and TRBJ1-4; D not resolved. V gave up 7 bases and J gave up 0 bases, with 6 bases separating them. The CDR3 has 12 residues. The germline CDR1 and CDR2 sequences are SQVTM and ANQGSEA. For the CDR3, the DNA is TGCAGCGCGTATGCAACTAATGAAAAACTGTTTTTT. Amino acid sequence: CSAYATNEKLFF.

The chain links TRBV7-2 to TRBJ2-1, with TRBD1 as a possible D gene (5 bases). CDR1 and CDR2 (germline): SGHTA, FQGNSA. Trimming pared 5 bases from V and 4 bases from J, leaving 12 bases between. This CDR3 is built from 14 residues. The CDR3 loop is CASSPPTVYNEQFF. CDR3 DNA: TGTGCCAGCAGCCCCCCGACAGTATACAATGAGCAGTTCTTC.

The CDR3: CASSERPGTQYF. The CDR3, as DNA: TGTGCCAGCAGTGAACGCCCCGGGACCCAGTACTTC. The rearrangement links TRBV2 to TRBJ2-5; D gene ambiguous. Trimming cost V 2 bases and J 7 bases, with 8 bases left between them. This CDR3 spans 12 amino acids. Germline lookup yields CDR1 SNHLY and CDR2 FYNNEI. The whole variable domain, remainder taken from reference TRBV2 and TRBJ2-5, is EPEVTQTPSHQVTQMGQEVILRCVPISNHLYFYWYRQILGQKVEFLVSFYNNEISEKSEIFDDQFSVERPDGSNFTLKIRSTKLEDSAMYFCASSERPGTQYFGPGTRLLVL.

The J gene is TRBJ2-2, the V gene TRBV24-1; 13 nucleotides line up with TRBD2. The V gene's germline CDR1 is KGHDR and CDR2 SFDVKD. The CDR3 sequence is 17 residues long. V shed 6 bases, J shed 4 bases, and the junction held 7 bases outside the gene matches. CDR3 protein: CATSTARLAGGTGELFF. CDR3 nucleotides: TGTGCCACCAGTACCGCCCGACTAGCGGGAGGCACCGGGGAGCTGTTTTTT.

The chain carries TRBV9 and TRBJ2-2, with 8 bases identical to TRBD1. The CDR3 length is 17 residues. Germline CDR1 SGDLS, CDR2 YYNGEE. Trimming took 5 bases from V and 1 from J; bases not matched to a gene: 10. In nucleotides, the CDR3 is TGTGCCAGCAGTGAGAACAGGGGGGTTAGGAACACCGGGGAGCTGTTTTTT. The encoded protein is CASSENRGVRNTGELFF.

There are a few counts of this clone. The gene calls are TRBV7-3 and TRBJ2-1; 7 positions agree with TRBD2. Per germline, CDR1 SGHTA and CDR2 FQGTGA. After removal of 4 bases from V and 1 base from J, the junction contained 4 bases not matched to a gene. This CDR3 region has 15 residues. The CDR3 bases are TGTGCCAGCAGCTCAATAGCGGGTTCCTACAATGAGCAGTTCTTC. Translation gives CASSSIAGSYNEQFF.

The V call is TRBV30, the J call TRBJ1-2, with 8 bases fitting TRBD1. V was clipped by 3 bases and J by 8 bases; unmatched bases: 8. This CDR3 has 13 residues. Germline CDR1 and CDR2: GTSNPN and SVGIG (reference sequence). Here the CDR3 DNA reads TGTGCCTGGAGCCCCCAGGGGGCGGTAGGCTACACCTTC. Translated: CAWSPQGAVGYTF. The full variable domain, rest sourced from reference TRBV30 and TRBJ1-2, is SQTIHQWPATLVQPVGSPLSLECTVEGTSNPNLYWYRQAAGRGLQLLFYSVGIGQISSEVPQNLSASRPQDRQFILSSKKLLLSDSGFYLCAWSPQGAVGYTFGSGTRLTVV.

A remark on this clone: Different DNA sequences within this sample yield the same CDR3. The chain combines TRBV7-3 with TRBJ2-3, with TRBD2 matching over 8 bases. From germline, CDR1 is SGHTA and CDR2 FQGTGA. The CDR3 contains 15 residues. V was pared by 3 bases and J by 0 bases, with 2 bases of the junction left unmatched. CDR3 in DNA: TGTGCCAGCAGCTTTAGCGGGGTGAGCACAGATACGCAGTATTTT. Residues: CASSFSGVSTDTQYF.

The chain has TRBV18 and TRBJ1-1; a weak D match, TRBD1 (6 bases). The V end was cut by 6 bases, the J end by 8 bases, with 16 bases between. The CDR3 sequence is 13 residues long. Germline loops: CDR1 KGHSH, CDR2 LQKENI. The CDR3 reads CASSQNRDLEAFF. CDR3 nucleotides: TGTGCCAGCTCTCAGAACAGGGATCTAGAAGCTTTCTTT.

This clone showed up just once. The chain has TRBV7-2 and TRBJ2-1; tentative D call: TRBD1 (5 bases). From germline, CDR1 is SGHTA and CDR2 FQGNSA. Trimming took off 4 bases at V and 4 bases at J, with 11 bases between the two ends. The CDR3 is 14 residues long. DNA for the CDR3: TGTGCCAGCAGCTGGGGCCTGGGATACAATGAGCAGTTCTTC. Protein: CASSWGLGYNEQFF.

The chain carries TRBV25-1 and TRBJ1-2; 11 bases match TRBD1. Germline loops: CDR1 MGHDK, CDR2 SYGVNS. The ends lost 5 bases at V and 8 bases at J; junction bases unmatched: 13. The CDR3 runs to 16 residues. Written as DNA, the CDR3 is TGTGCCAGCAGTAGACCGGGGACAGGGGGTCGAAAGGGCTACACCTTC. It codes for CASSRPGTGGRKGYTF.

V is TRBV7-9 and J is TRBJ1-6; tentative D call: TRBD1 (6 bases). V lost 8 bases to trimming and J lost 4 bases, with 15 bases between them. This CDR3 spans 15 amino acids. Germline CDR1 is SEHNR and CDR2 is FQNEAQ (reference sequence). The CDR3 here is CASQGPSQYNSPLHF. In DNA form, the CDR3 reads TGTGCCAGCCAGGGGCCATCACAATATAATTCACCCCTCCACTTT.